Listed below are T cell receptor beta chains from one sample, sequenced in a study of response to subunit inactivated influenza vaccine. MiXCR, applied by TCRdb to the RT-PCR reads, yields one record per CDR3 protein. Seen here are 550,000 to 600,000 distinct CDR3 sequences, over 9.5% observed once, and the top ten hold more than 8.5%. The sample here was PBMCs from blood, taken on the day of vaccination. These receptor sequences come from a man between 50 and 59 years old who received an inactivated influenza vaccine. The CDR3 runs from the conserved cysteine through the conserved F or W. D genes are given only for firm matches. The size entry is marked missing in some rows and otherwise reads once, few, many or a size class.

j_call,v_call,clone_size,d_call,cdr3_aa,cdr3_nt
TRBJ2-1,TRBV6-2/TRBV6-3,many,TRBD2,CASSYPTRGTSGSISNNEQFF,TGTGCCAGCAGTTACCCCACGAGGGGGACTAGCGGGAGTATTAGCAACAATGAGCAGTTCTTC
TRBJ2-7,TRBV10-2,.,TRBD1,CASSSQGTVSEQYF,TGCGCCAGCAGTTCACAGGGGACCGTCTCCGAGCAGTACTTC
TRBJ1-5,TRBV12-3/TRBV12-4,.,.,CASSPRWPTQPQHF,TGTGCCAGCAGTCCCCGGTGGCCTACACAGCCCCAGCATTTT
TRBJ2-5,TRBV7-3,few,.,CASSSAGNQATQYF,TGTGCCAGCAGCTCAGCAGGGAATCAGGCGACCCAGTACTTC
TRBJ2-1,TRBV7-9,many,.,CASSLALGEAQFF,TGTGCCAGCAGCTTAGCACTGGGGGAAGCGCAGTTCTTC
TRBJ2-2,TRBV29-1,few,.,CSVEDRGGIGELFF,TGCAGCGTTGAAGACAGGGGAGGGATCGGGGAGCTGTTTTTT
TRBJ2-7,TRBV27,many,TRBD1,CASSLSPDRRYEQYF,TGTGCCAGCAGTTTATCCCCGGACAGGCGCTACGAGCAGTACTTC
TRBJ2-7,TRBV7-6,.,.,CASSLRAGYEGYEQYF,TGTGCCAGCAGCTTAAGGGCGGGCTACGAAGGATACGAGCAGTACTTC
TRBJ2-7,TRBV9,.,.,CASSASGGEGYEQYF,TGTGCCAGCAGCGCCTCGGGCGGAGAGGGCTACGAGCAGTACTTC
TRBJ2-7,TRBV7-2,many,.,CASSFGNSYEQYF,TGTGCCAGCAGCTTCGGGAACTCGTACGAGCAGTACTTC
TRBJ2-5,TRBV6-2/TRBV6-3,.,TRBD2,CASRELAGPSGQETQYF,TGTGCCAGCAGGGAACTAGCGGGTCCGAGTGGCCAAGAGACCCAGTACTTC
TRBJ2-1,TRBV27,many,.,CASSSTTGFEQFF,TGTGCCAGCAGTTCCACCACGGGTTTTGAGCAGTTCTTC
TRBJ2-6,TRBV12-3/TRBV12-4,.,.,CASTRTGANVLTF,TGTGCCAGCACGAGGACTGGGGCCAACGTCCTGACTTTC
TRBJ2-1,TRBV12-3/TRBV12-4,many,.,CASSEGGGYNEQFF,TGTGCCAGCAGTGAGGGGGGGGGGTACAATGAGCAGTTCTTC
TRBJ2-1,TRBV20-1,many,TRBD2,CSGGGRSINEQFF,TGCAGTGGCGGCGGGAGGAGTATCAATGAGCAGTTCTTC
TRBJ1-1,TRBV28,.,.,CASSLPGRDTEAFF,TGTGCCAGCAGTTTACCAGGGAGGGACACTGAAGCTTTCTTT
TRBJ1-2,TRBV11-2,.,TRBD1,CASSFTGDNYGYTF,TGTGCCAGCAGCTTCACAGGGGATAACTATGGCTACACCTTC